Listed here is a single T cell receptor (beta chain). The sample originates from a study of T cells in tumors after PD-1 blockade. At the level of the study: Prior checkpoint blockade, systemic immunosuppressant use, or anti-cancer therapy within 4 weeks excluded patients.

The V gene lost 1 base and the J gene lost 5 bases, with 17 bases spanning the gap. The CDR3 has 16 residues. Germline V gives CDR1 WSHSY, CDR2 SAAADI. Produced via immunoSEQ multiplex PCR; TCRdb's table is partial and in-frame only. The table records 4,500 to 5,000 clones, approximately 63% of them present only once. This sequence joins TRBV10-2 and TRBJ1-2; D gene uncertain. The sequence derives from a human donor with basal cell carcinoma. The sequencing used tumor tissue, collected after anti-PD-1 treatment. Here the CDR3 reads CASSEFHRPGPYGYTF. CDR3 coding DNA: TGCGCCAGCAGTGAGTTCCACCGCCCGGGTCCTTATGGCTACACCTTC.